This T cell receptor (beta chain) was observed in a study of vaccination effects on CD4 cells after COVID-19. Turning to the study itself: ViraFEST assay sequencing came after antigen-specific CD4+ T cells were expanded with viral peptide pools.

Germline lookup yields CDR1 LNHDA and CDR2 SQIVND (reference sequence). The CDR3 totals 16 residues. V trimming: 0 bases; J trimming: 5 bases; junction bases outside the gene matches: 8. Between days 10 and 11 of culture, CD4+ T cells were separated out. As their vaccination, participants received two doses of either BNT162b2 or mRNA-1273. Half-medium changes using IL-2 medium occurred on days 3 and 7. A remark on this clone: Its antigen is not known.

Sequencing used immunoSEQ multiplex PCR; TCRdb keeps in-frame clones, though not all of them. The profile shows some 66,000 clones, approximately 79% of them singletons. The chain is built from TRBV19 and TRBJ2-5; 8 nucleotides align to TRBD1. The sequences come from CD4+ T cells from PBMCs cultured without peptide, collected after COVID-19 vaccination. The sequence was collected from a human donor who received a COVID-19 vaccine. The CDR3 sequence: CASSIDRPGGDETQYF. The CDR3 DNA reads TGTGCCAGTAGTATAGATCGGCCAGGGGGCGATGAGACCCAGTACTTC.